One sample yielded the 30 T cell receptor beta chains listed below, sequenced in a study of blood T cell repertoires in COVID-19. Data came from immunoSEQ multiplex PCR; TCRdb stores just in-frame clones and leaves some out. The profile shows around 260,000 clones, 80% to 90% of them singletons. Sequenced: peripheral blood. Receptor source: a man younger than 40 with acute or convalescent COVID-19.

This clone showed up just once. J is TRBJ2-1 and V is TRBV15, with D possibly being TRBD2 (5 bases). Per the germline V gene, CDR1 is LNHNV and CDR2 is YYDKDF (reference sequence). Trimming cost V 1 base and J 9 bases, with 16 bases left between them. The CDR3 is 15 amino acids. The CDR3 DNA sequence: TGTGCCACCAGCAGAGTTATAGCAGGACTTGGTGAGCAGTTCTTC. This codes for CATSRVIAGLGEQFF.

V usage is TRBV3-1 (or the pseudogene TRBV3-2) and J usage is TRBJ1-4, with TRBD1 identical over 7 bases. The CDR3 is 14 residues long. V lost 0 bases to trimming and J lost 8 bases; unmatched junction nucleotides: 3. In germline, CDR1 is LGHDT, CDR2 YNNKEL (reference sequence). The CDR3 sequence is CASSQETGREKLFF. As DNA, the CDR3 is TGTGCCAGCAGCCAAGAGACAGGGAGGGAAAAACTGTTTTTT.

J is TRBJ2-7 and V is TRBV12-2; the table names TRBD2, a call not compared with the DNA. TRBV12-2 is assigned pseudogene status. The CDR3 loop spans 9 amino acids. The CDR3 DNA reads TGTGCAAGTCGCTCCCCTCAGTACTTC. The encoded protein is CASRSPQYF.

The chain joins TRBV13 to TRBJ2-3; 7 bases line up with TRBD2. CDR3 length: 14 amino acids. Trimming at V came to 6 bases and at J to 4 bases, leaving 7 bases not matched to a gene. The germline gives CDR1 PRHDT, CDR2 FYEKMQ (reference sequence). The CDR3 loop is CASRRDYRADTQYF. DNA for the CDR3: TGTGCCAGCAGGCGGGACTATAGGGCAGATACGCAGTATTTT.

In DNA, the CDR3 is TGTGCCAGCAGTCTAGAGGGACTAGCGGGATACAATGAGCAGTTCTTC. Protein: CASSLEGLAGYNEQFF. The chain is built from TRBV27 and TRBJ2-1, with 13 bases matching TRBD2. V was clipped by 5 bases and J by 4 bases; unmatched bases: 5. The length of the CDR3 is 16 residues. Germline V lookup: CDR1 MNHEY, CDR2 SMNVEV (reference sequence).

The rearrangement links TRBV5-5 to TRBJ1-5, with 8 bases that match TRBD1. Germline CDR1 is SGHKS and CDR2 is YYEKEE (reference sequence). The CDR3 is 15 residues long. Trimming removed 0 bases from V and 6 bases from J; junction bases left unmatched: 5. The CDR3 loop is CASSLDGQGGQPQHF. The DNA of the CDR3 is TGTGCCAGCAGCTTGGATGGACAGGGCGGTCAGCCCCAGCATTTT.

The chain links TRBV14 to TRBJ1-6; D not resolved. Germline V gene sequence: CDR1 SGHDN, CDR2 FVKESK. The ends were cut back, 1 base at V and 2 bases at J, with 3 bases in the middle. The CDR3 spans 14 residues. CDR3 amino acids: CASSQVAYNSPLHF. For the CDR3, the DNA is TGTGCCAGCAGCCAAGTCGCCTATAATTCACCCCTCCACTTT.

The CDR3 bases are TGTGCCAGCAGCCCTCAGGGGGGTAGCGGGAGGGCCGGCAGCACCGGGGAGCTGTTTTTT. Its translation is CASSPQGGSGRAGSTGELFF. The chain combines TRBV7-6 with TRBJ2-2, with 11 nucleotides matching TRBD2. Germline V gene data show CDR1 as SGHVS and CDR2 as FNYEAQ. The V segment lost 5 bases and the J segment 4 bases; nucleotides outside the gene matches: 18. The CDR3 contains 20 residues. The whole variable domain, filled in from reference TRBV7-6 and TRBJ2-2, reads GAGVSQSPRYKVTKRGQDVALRCDPISGHVSLYWYRQALGQGPEFLTYFNYEAQQDKSGLPNDRFSAERPEGSISTLTIQRTEQRDSAMYRCASSPQGGSGRAGSTGELFFGEGSRLTVL.

The gene calls are TRBV11-2 and TRBJ1-6; the D is unclear. V shed 3 bases and J shed 6 bases, with 6 bases lying between them. The CDR3 has 13 amino acids. Germline V gene sequence: CDR1 SGHAT, CDR2 FQNNGV. This CDR3 is CASSFSSNSPLHF. CDR3 nucleotide sequence: TGTGCCAGCAGCTTCTCGAGTAATTCACCCCTCCACTTT.

The CDR3 sequence: CAWNRVTEAFF. The CDR3 region has the DNA TGTGCCTGGAATCGGGTGACTGAAGCTTTCTTT. The chain recombines TRBV30 with TRBJ1-1; no firm D call. The ends were cut back, 4 bases at V and 5 bases at J, with 8 bases in the middle. The CDR3 totals 11 residues. Germline-derived CDR1 and CDR2 are GTSNPN and SVGIG (reference sequence). Full variable domain (rest looked up from reference TRBV30 and TRBJ1-1): SQTIHQWPATLVQPVGSPLSLECTVEGTSNPNLYWYRQAAGRGLQLLFYSVGIGQISSEVPQNLSASRPQDRQFILSSKKLLLSDSGFYLCAWNRVTEAFFGQGTRLTVV.

The chain is built from TRBV7-9 and TRBJ2-1; D remains ambiguous. Trimming removed 0 bases from V and 8 bases from J, with 17 bases in between. This CDR3 contains 16 residues. Germline CDR1 and CDR2: SEHNR and FQNEAQ (reference sequence). The CDR3 DNA reads as TGTGCCAGCAGCTTAGCTCAGGTCGGTATTATGGATGAGCAGTTCTTC. Its protein is CASSLAQVGIMDEQFF.

The chain is built from TRBV12-3 or TRBV12-4 and TRBJ1-2, with D possibly matching TRBD1 (6 bases). The length of the CDR3 is 11 residues. The V end lost 8 bases, the J end lost 7 bases, and 11 bases lay between the germline ends. This CDR3 reads CASGGGFGYTF. In DNA form, the CDR3 reads TGTGCCAGCGGCGGGGGCTTTGGCTACACCTTC.

The rearrangement joins TRBV19 to TRBJ1-5; D not certain. CDR1 is LNHDA, CDR2 SQIVND, per germline (reference sequence). V gave up 8 bases and J gave up 3 bases, with 11 bases separating them. The length of the CDR3 is 13 residues. This CDR3 reads CASGRDINQPQHF. The CDR3 coding sequence is TGTGCCAGTGGGCGGGATATCAATCAGCCCCAGCATTTT.

This clone was recorded once. The chain recombines TRBV5-4 with TRBJ2-1, with D possibly being TRBD2 (6 bases). The germline V gene has CDR1 SGHNT and CDR2 YYREEE (reference sequence). This CDR3 comprises 15 residues. V was shortened by 0 bases and J by 5 bases, with 12 bases between the two germline ends. The DNA for the CDR3 is TGTGCCAGCAGCTTGGGGGCGGGACCTAACAATGAGCAGTTCTTC. Translating gives CASSLGAGPNNEQFF.

This clone is a singleton in its sample. V usage is TRBV6-5 and J usage is TRBJ1-5; 8 bases are a match to TRBD1. Trimming cost V 4 bases and J 7 bases; bases outside gene matches: 6. The CDR3 has 14 amino acids. Germline V gene lookup returns CDR1 MNHEY and CDR2 SVGAGI. In DNA form, the CDR3 reads TGTGCCAGCAGTTTTCAACAGGGGGGGCAGCCCCAGCATTTT. The encoded protein is CASSFQQGGQPQHF.

The rearrangement links TRBV5-6 to TRBJ2-7; D may be TRBD2 (6 bases). The germline V gene encodes CDR1 SGHDT and CDR2 YYEEEE. This CDR3 contains 15 residues. Deletions cut 3 bases from V and 1 base from J, with 14 bases between. Written as DNA, the CDR3 is TGTGCCAGCAGCTCCCGTAGGAGGGTTTCCTACGAGCAGTACTTC. This sequence encodes CASSSRRRVSYEQYF.

V is TRBV28 and J is TRBJ2-7; 8 bases agree with TRBD1. Germline CDR1 reads MDHEN; CDR2 reads SYDVKM. The V and J ends lost 3 bases and 5 bases, in that order; junction bases with no gene match: 12. The CDR3 contains 16 residues. The CDR3 protein is CASSFRDYTGGHEQYF. In nucleotides, the CDR3 is TGTGCCAGCAGTTTTAGGGATTATACAGGGGGTCACGAGCAGTACTTC.

The chain employs TRBV18 and TRBJ2-5; 7 bases align to TRBD1. The CDR3 is made up of 15 amino acids. Germline CDR1 is KGHSH and CDR2 is LQKENI. Losses at the gene ends were 3 bases for V and 3 bases for J; bases not matched to a gene: 7. The CDR3 nucleotides are TGTGCCAGCTCACCCCAGAGGACAGGAAAAGAGACCCAGTACTTC. Translated, it gives CASSPQRTGKETQYF.

CDR3 bases: TGCAGCGTCACAACTAATGAAAAACTGTTTTTT. Amino acid sequence: CSVTTNEKLFF. V and J are TRBV29-1 and TRBJ1-4; D gene unclear. V lost 6 bases, J lost 0 bases, and 2 bases lay in between. This CDR3 contains 11 residues. Germline V gene sequence: CDR1 SQVTM, CDR2 ANQGSEA.

This chain connects TRBV5-6 to TRBJ1-5; TRBD1 might be the D (5 bases). CDR1 SGHDT and CDR2 YYEEEE come from the germline V gene. The CDR3 is 14 residues long. Trimming cost V 4 bases and J 6 bases, with 14 bases left between them. CDR3 sequence reads: CASSPGWRGQPQHF. CDR3 bases: TGTGCCAGCAGCCCAGGGTGGAGGGGTCAGCCCCAGCATTTT.

The chain is built from TRBV28 and TRBJ2-3; 15 nucleotides align to TRBD2. Per the germline V gene, CDR1 is MDHEN and CDR2 is SYDVKM. The V segment lost 6 bases and the J segment 4 bases; nucleotides outside the gene matches: 8. The CDR3 loop spans 17 amino acids. The CDR3 region is CASRQGGLAGGADTQYF. CDR3 DNA sequence: TGTGCCAGCAGACAAGGGGGACTAGCGGGAGGAGCAGATACGCAGTATTTT.

V gene TRBV7-8 combines with J gene TRBJ1-5; D gene unclear. Germline values: CDR1 SGHVS, CDR2 FQNEAQ. With 2 bases removed from V and 0 bases from J, the gap between germline ends came to 5 bases. The CDR3 is made up of 14 amino acids. The CDR3 loop reads CASSLLYSNQPQHF. Here the CDR3 DNA reads TGTGCCAGCAGCTTACTATATAGCAATCAGCCCCAGCATTTT.

The rearrangement joins TRBV28 to TRBJ1-2; D perhaps matches TRBD1 (6 bases). CDR1 MDHEN and CDR2 SYDVKM come from the germline V gene. Trimming stripped 1 base from V and 4 bases from J, with 10 bases between. This CDR3 is built from 14 residues. The DNA for the CDR3 is TGTGCCAGCAGTTTATCGGACAGAATCTATGGCTACACCTTC. Protein: CASSLSDRIYGYTF.

This sequence joins TRBV19 and TRBJ2-7; 13 positions match TRBD2. The CDR3 spans 15 residues. V lost 7 bases, J lost 3 bases, and 6 bases stayed unmatched. The V gene's germline CDR1 is LNHDA and CDR2 SQIVND (reference sequence). CDR3 nucleotides: TGTGCCAGTACCCGGACTAGCGGGGGAATCTACGAGCAGTACTTC. Translated, it gives CASTRTSGGIYEQYF.

The sample holds one count of this clone. The V and J genes are TRBV3-1 (or the pseudogene TRBV3-2) and TRBJ1-1; D possibly corresponds to TRBD1 (6 bases). CDR1 and CDR2 (germline): LGHDT, YNNKEL (reference sequence). The ends were cut back, 4 bases at V and 1 base at J, with 16 bases in the middle. CDR3 size: 16 residues. The CDR3 protein is CASSLGLGGRNTEAFF. In DNA, the CDR3 is TGTGCCAGCAGCCTCGGGCTTGGGGGCAGGAACACTGAAGCTTTCTTT.

V gene TRBV7-9 combines with J gene TRBJ2-3, with TRBD1 matching 8 bases. The CDR3 sequence is 17 residues long. Germline V lookup: CDR1 SEHNR, CDR2 FQNEAQ (reference sequence). V trimming: 5 bases; J trimming: 2 bases; junction bases outside the gene matches: 12. CDR3 region: CASSPGGNRGVTDTQYF. CDR3 bases: TGTGCCAGCAGCCCAGGAGGGAACAGGGGGGTCACAGATACGCAGTATTTT.

This chain links TRBV28 with TRBJ2-1; 8 bases align to TRBD2. The germline V gene encodes CDR1 MDHEN and CDR2 SYDVKM. V dropped 5 bases and J dropped 15; count of bases not matched to a gene: 9. The CDR3 is 12 residues long. The CDR3 sequence is CASSLLHGRGFF. DNA for the CDR3: TGTGCCAGCAGTCTCCTTCACGGGAGGGGGTTCTTC.

The V and J genes are TRBV27 and TRBJ2-7, with TRBD1 identical over 10 bases. The CDR3 runs to 15 residues. Germline lookup yields CDR1 MNHEY and CDR2 SMNVEV (reference sequence). V shed 7 bases, J shed 6 bases, and the junction held 12 bases outside the gene matches. This CDR3 reads CASTPPGTGVCEQYF. For the CDR3, the DNA is TGTGCCAGCACCCCCCCCGGGACAGGGGTCTGCGAGCAGTACTTC.

The chain combines TRBV9 with TRBJ2-2; 7 bases map to TRBD1. CDR1 and CDR2 (germline): SGDLS, YYNGEE. The length of the CDR3 is 16 residues. Germline trimming cut 4 bases from V and 5 bases from J; bases unmatched to any gene: 11. CDR3 nucleotides: TGTGCCAGCAGCTCCCGAGGGGGACAGATGACCGGGGAGCTGTTTTTT. Encoded protein: CASSSRGGQMTGELFF.

The CDR3, as DNA: TGCGCCAGCAGCCTGGCAAAAACAGCTAACTATGGCTACACCTTC. Translation: CASSLAKTANYGYTF. The V call is TRBV5-1, the J call TRBJ1-2; no reliable D call. The CDR3 loop spans 15 amino acids. The ends were cut back, 4 bases at V and 0 bases at J, with 13 bases in the middle. CDR1 SGHRS and CDR2 YFSETQ come from the germline V gene.